The sequence of this T cell receptor beta chain was determined in a study of blood T cell repertoires in COVID-19. Study summary: Samples taken during acute and convalescent COVID-19 were collected in the United States, Italy and Spain. PBMCs, B-cell-depleted T cells, or T cells provided the cDNA or gDNA that made up the material.

CDR3 length equals 15 residues. Germline assignment: CDR1 MDHEN and CDR2 SYDVKM. V was clipped by 6 bases and J by 6 bases; unmatched bases: 10. Patients in Seattle were enrolled during active infection, then followed longitudinally. Per the authors' pipeline: Amplification of reference gene primers was used by the study to estimate nucleated cell counts. Assay used: immunoSEQ multiplex PCR; TCRdb lists only in-frame clones, some missing. The DNA gave D and trimming, while V, J and clone size come from that table. Among approximately 290,000 clones listed, around 85% were seen once. The sequence was collected from a human donor with COVID-19, enrolled during active disease. The donor label of this sample is uncertain. The chain carries TRBV28 and TRBJ2-3; 9 positions match TRBD2. Sequencing used peripheral blood. The CDR3 DNA is TGTGCCAGCAGCCGACCAGCGGGAGGAGGGGATACGCAGTATTTT. This gives the protein CASSRPAGGGDTQYF.